These T cell receptor beta chains were read from a single sample in a study of blood T cells in healthy people across ages. Using its own MiXCR run on the 5' RACE reads, TCRdb lists one record per CDR3 protein. Counted here are hundreds of thousands of distinct CDR3 sequences, around 42% occurring once; the ten biggest clones make up roughly a fifth. Sequencing input: blood. Receptor source: a man aged 55 to 70 in good health. CDR3s include the opening cysteine and the closing phenylalanine or tryptophan. Each record gives: clone size, D gene, J gene, V gene, CDR3 DNA, CDR3 protein. The D gene is left open where the match is weak. Some rows have no size entry. The others give once, few or many, or a class for an expanded clone.

clone_size: few
d_call: -
j_call: TRBJ2-7
v_call: TRBV20-1
cdr3_nt: TGCAGTGCTAGAGTCTTTGACAATTCCTACAATGAGCAGTACTTC
cdr3_aa: CSARVFDNSYNEQYF

clone_size: -
d_call: -
j_call: TRBJ2-5
v_call: TRBV7-9
cdr3_nt: TGTGCCGCGCGGGACAGTCAACAAGAGACCCAGTACTTC
cdr3_aa: CAARDSQQETQYF

clone_size: few
d_call: TRBD1
j_call: TRBJ2-1
v_call: TRBV4-3
cdr3_nt: TGCGCCAGCAGCCAATACAGGGGGCGAGGGAATGAGCAGTTCTTC
cdr3_aa: CASSQYRGRGNEQFF

clone_size: few
d_call: TRBD1
j_call: TRBJ2-7
v_call: TRBV28
cdr3_nt: TGTGCCAGCAGTTTATTCAGGATTGTGACGACAGGGACGGCGTACGAGCAGTACTTC
cdr3_aa: CASSLFRIVTTGTAYEQYF

clone_size: -
d_call: -
j_call: TRBJ1-1
v_call: TRBV28
cdr3_nt: TGTGCCAGCAGTCCCCATGGTTCGTACACTGAAGCTTTCTTT
cdr3_aa: CASSPHGSYTEAFF

clone_size: -
d_call: -
j_call: TRBJ1-1
v_call: TRBV6-2/TRBV6-3
cdr3_nt: TGTGCCAGCAGTTATGTAGGAGGGTACGGTGAAGCTTTCTTT
cdr3_aa: CASSYVGGYGEAFF

clone_size: -
d_call: TRBD1
j_call: TRBJ1-2
v_call: TRBV5-1
cdr3_nt: TGCGCCAGCTTCACCAGTTCGGGACAGGGGGCCTATGGCTACACCTTC
cdr3_aa: CASFTSSGQGAYGYTF

clone_size: -
d_call: -
j_call: TRBJ2-7
v_call: TRBV7-9
cdr3_nt: TGTGCCAGCAGCTTATCCTCAACAGTGTGGGGACTTAGCGAGCAGTACTTC
cdr3_aa: CASSLSSTVWGLSEQYF

clone_size: -
d_call: TRBD2
j_call: TRBJ2-3
v_call: TRBV5-1
cdr3_nt: TGCGCCAGCAAGGCTAGCGGGGGGATTATCACAGATACGCAGTATTTT
cdr3_aa: CASKASGGIITDTQYF

clone_size: many
d_call: -
j_call: TRBJ2-5
v_call: TRBV20-1
cdr3_nt: TGCAGTGCTAGAGATATTGACCTGGCACGACCGGCAGGGACCCTAGGACCTCAAGAGACCCAGTACTTC
cdr3_aa: CSARDIDLARPAGTLGPQETQYF

clone_size: -
d_call: -
j_call: TRBJ1-5
v_call: TRBV5-6
cdr3_nt: TGTGCCAGCAGCTTGTACGGCCGACGGGGCAATCAGCCCCAGCATTTT
cdr3_aa: CASSLYGRRGNQPQHF

clone_size: few
d_call: -
j_call: TRBJ2-5
v_call: TRBV20-1
cdr3_nt: TGCAGTGCTAGAGATTACCAGAGGCGGCAAGAGACCCAGTACTTC
cdr3_aa: CSARDYQRRQETQYF

clone_size: few
d_call: -
j_call: TRBJ2-5
v_call: TRBV20-1
cdr3_nt: TGCAGTGCTAGAGAGGAGGGATGGGAGACCCAGTACTTC
cdr3_aa: CSAREEGWETQYF

clone_size: few
d_call: -
j_call: TRBJ1-2
v_call: TRBV7-2
cdr3_nt: TGTGCCAGCAGCCTGCGGGCAGGGGATGGCTACACCTTC
cdr3_aa: CASSLRAGDGYTF

clone_size: few
d_call: TRBD1
j_call: TRBJ1-1
v_call: TRBV12-3/TRBV12-4
cdr3_nt: TGTGCCAGCATCATAGGGACAGCTGAAGCTTTCTTT
cdr3_aa: CASIIGTAEAFF

clone_size: -
d_call: TRBD1
j_call: TRBJ2-1
v_call: TRBV6-5
cdr3_nt: TGTGCCAGCAGGGGAACCGGGACAGGAGCCTACAATGAACAGTTCTTC
cdr3_aa: CASRGTGTGAYNEQFF

clone_size: many
d_call: TRBD1
j_call: TRBJ1-4
v_call: TRBV18
cdr3_nt: TGTGCCAGCTCGTCGGGGACAGTCCTTAATGAAAAACTGTTTTTT
cdr3_aa: CASSSGTVLNEKLFF

clone_size: many
d_call: TRBD2
j_call: TRBJ2-1
v_call: TRBV28
cdr3_nt: TGTGCCAGCAGTTTATCGCTAGCGGGGTACAATGAGCAGTTCTTC
cdr3_aa: CASSLSLAGYNEQFF

clone_size: -
d_call: TRBD2
j_call: TRBJ2-1
v_call: TRBV12-3/TRBV12-4
cdr3_nt: TGTGCCAGCAGAGAACTAGCGGGGAGTCACAATGAGCAGTTCTTC
cdr3_aa: CASRELAGSHNEQFF

clone_size: -
d_call: TRBD2
j_call: TRBJ2-1
v_call: TRBV4-3
cdr3_nt: TGCGCCAGCAGCCAAGAATCTTTCTTAGGACTAGCGGGGGTTCATGAGCAGTTCTTC
cdr3_aa: CASSQESFLGLAGVHEQFF

clone_size: -
d_call: -
j_call: TRBJ2-1
v_call: TRBV15
cdr3_nt: TGTACCACCAGCAGGAGGGGGTCGAATGAGCAGTTCTTC
cdr3_aa: CTTSRRGSNEQFF

clone_size: -
d_call: -
j_call: TRBJ1-6
v_call: TRBV7-2
cdr3_nt: TGTGCCAGCAGCCCCGGGCCATCCTATAATTCACCCCTCCACTTT
cdr3_aa: CASSPGPSYNSPLHF

clone_size: few
d_call: -
j_call: TRBJ2-2
v_call: TRBV28
cdr3_nt: TGTGCCAGCAGTTCTGCCGGGGAGCTGTTTTTT
cdr3_aa: CASSSAGELFF

clone_size: -
d_call: -
j_call: TRBJ2-5
v_call: TRBV21-1
cdr3_nt: TGTGCCAGCAGCCAGAACGTGAGGTTACCTGCAGGTTTTTGCGAGACCCAGTACTTC
cdr3_aa: CASSQNVRLPAGFCETQYF

clone_size: few
d_call: -
j_call: TRBJ2-1
v_call: TRBV6-1
cdr3_nt: TGTGCCAGCACTCTTAGGACTGCCCCCCATGAGCAGTTCTTC
cdr3_aa: CASTLRTAPHEQFF